This T cell receptor (beta chain) emerged from a study of T cell changes during pregnancy in multiple sclerosis. Germline loops: CDR1 LNHDA, CDR2 SQIVND (reference sequence). The length of the CDR3 is 13 residues. V shed 5 bases and J shed 0 bases, with 7 bases lying between them. Sequenced by immunoSEQ multiplex PCR; TCRdb stores in-frame clones only, minus some. The table records about 73,000 clones, about 92% of them present only once. The input for sequencing was peripheral blood, taken in the third trimester of pregnancy. The chain has TRBV19 and TRBJ1-1; D is unclear. This sequence originates from a female donor in good health, enrolled as a control in a pregnancy study. CDR3 DNA sequence: TGTGCCAGTAGTGGCGGCATGAACACTGAAGCTTTCTTT. Its translation is CASSGGMNTEAFF.